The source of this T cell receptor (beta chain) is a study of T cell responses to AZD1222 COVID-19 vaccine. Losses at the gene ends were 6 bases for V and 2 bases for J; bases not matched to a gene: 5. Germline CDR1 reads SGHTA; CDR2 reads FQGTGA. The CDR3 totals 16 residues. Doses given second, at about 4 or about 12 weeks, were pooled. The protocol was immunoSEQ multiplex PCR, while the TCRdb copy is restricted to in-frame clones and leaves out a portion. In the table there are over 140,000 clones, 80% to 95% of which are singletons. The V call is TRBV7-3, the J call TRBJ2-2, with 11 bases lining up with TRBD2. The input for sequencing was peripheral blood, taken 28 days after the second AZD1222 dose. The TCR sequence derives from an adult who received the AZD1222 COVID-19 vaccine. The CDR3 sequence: CASRKLAGVNTGELFF. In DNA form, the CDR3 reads TGTGCCAGCAGGAAACTAGCGGGAGTCAACACCGGGGAGCTGTTTTTT.